This record looks at one TCR beta chain sequence and its context. Participant-given clinical history determined each cohort assignment. The sample is drawn from a study of blood T cell repertoires in COVID-19. Study details: Acute and convalescent COVID-19 specimens originated in the United States, Italy and Spain. From T cells, B-cell-depleted T cells, or PBMCs came the material, which was cDNA or gDNA.

TCRdb's copy holds only in-frame clones and misses some; the assay was immunoSEQ multiplex PCR. This table has about 46,000 clones, around 87% appearing once. Trimming at V came to 10 bases and at J to 3 bases, leaving 6 bases not matched to a gene. Germline CDR1 is MDHEN and CDR2 is SYDVKM. This CDR3 comprises 13 residues. Sequenced sample: PBMCs or T cells enriched from blood (not recorded which). This sequence originates from a woman aged 45-60 years who had recovered from COVID-19. The chain couples TRBV28 to TRBJ2-7, with TRBD1 matching over 10 bases. This CDR3 reads CAITGTGVYEQYF. The CDR3 DNA is TGTGCCATCACCGGGACAGGGGTCTACGAGCAGTACTTC.